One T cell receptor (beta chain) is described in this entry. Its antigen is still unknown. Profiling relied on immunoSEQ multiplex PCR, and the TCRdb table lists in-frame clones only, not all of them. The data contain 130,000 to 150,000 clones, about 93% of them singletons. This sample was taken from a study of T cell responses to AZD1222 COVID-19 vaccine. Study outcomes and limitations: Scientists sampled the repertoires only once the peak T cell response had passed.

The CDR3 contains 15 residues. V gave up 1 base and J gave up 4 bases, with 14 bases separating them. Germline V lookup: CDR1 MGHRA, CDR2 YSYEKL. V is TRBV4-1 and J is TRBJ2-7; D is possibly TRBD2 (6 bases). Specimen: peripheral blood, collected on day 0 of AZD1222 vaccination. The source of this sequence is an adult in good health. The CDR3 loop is CASSQGGTRGYEQYF. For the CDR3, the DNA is TGCGCCAGCAGCCAAGGAGGAACGCGGGGATACGAGCAGTACTTC.